Listed below are T cell receptor beta chains from one sample, sequenced in a study of T cells after yellow fever vaccination. One entry per CDR3 protein results from TCRdb running MiXCR on the 5' RACE reads. The sample records hundreds of thousands of distinct CDR3 sequences, 21% being singletons. The input for sequencing was PBMCs, taken 20 to 25 days after the first yellow fever vaccination. Receptor source: a man between 18 and 29 years old who received the YFV17D yellow fever vaccine. The CDR3 runs from the conserved cysteine through the conserved F or W. A D gene is named only where the DNA matches it firmly. For some rows the clone size is stated as once, few or many, or as a class when expanded; others skip it.

clone size: -; D gene: -; V gene: TRBV29-1; J gene: TRBJ2-1; CDR3 protein: CSVGGEVEQFF; CDR3 DNA: TGCAGCGTTGGCGGGGAGGTTGAGCAGTTCTTC
clone size: few; D gene: -; V gene: TRBV5-1; J gene: TRBJ2-5; CDR3 protein: CASSLSLTAQETQYF; CDR3 DNA: TGCGCCAGCAGCCTAAGCCTAACTGCACAAGAGACCCAGTACTTC
clone size: few; D gene: TRBD1; V gene: TRBV18; J gene: TRBJ1-1; CDR3 protein: CASSRSPGQGALNTEAFF; CDR3 DNA: TGTGCCAGCTCGCGCAGCCCGGGACAGGGGGCTCTGAACACTGAAGCTTTCTTT
clone size: -; D gene: -; V gene: TRBV12-3/TRBV12-4; J gene: TRBJ1-3; CDR3 protein: CASSLREAGNTIYF; CDR3 DNA: TGTGCCAGCAGTCTTCGGGAGGCTGGAAACACCATATATTTT
clone size: few; D gene: -; V gene: TRBV7-2; J gene: TRBJ1-1; CDR3 protein: CASSLRSGIQEAFF; CDR3 DNA: TGTGCCAGCAGCTTAAGATCGGGTATACAGGAAGCTTTCTTT
clone size: -; D gene: -; V gene: TRBV20-1; J gene: TRBJ2-5; CDR3 protein: CSASWKGQETQYF; CDR3 DNA: TGCAGTGCTAGTTGGAAGGGACAAGAGACCCAGTACTTC
clone size: many; D gene: TRBD2; V gene: TRBV20-1; J gene: TRBJ2-7; CDR3 protein: CSAERPAGASYEQYF; CDR3 DNA: TGCAGTGCTGAGAGGCCAGCGGGGGCCTCCTACGAGCAGTACTTC
clone size: -; D gene: -; V gene: TRBV18; J gene: TRBJ1-6; CDR3 protein: CASSPTNSNSPLHF; CDR3 DNA: TGTGCCAGCTCACCAACTAACAGTAATTCACCCCTCCACTTT
clone size: -; D gene: -; V gene: TRBV15; J gene: TRBJ2-7; CDR3 protein: CATSRSGGGEQYF; CDR3 DNA: TGTGCCACCAGCAGAAGTGGGGGCGGCGAGCAGTACTTC
clone size: few; D gene: -; V gene: TRBV24-1; J gene: TRBJ1-2; CDR3 protein: CATSVGSDGYTF; CDR3 DNA: TGTGCCACCAGTGTCGGGAGTGACGGCTACACCTTC
clone size: few; D gene: -; V gene: TRBV24-1; J gene: TRBJ1-2; CDR3 protein: CATSDPTVNYGYTF; CDR3 DNA: TGTGCCACCAGTGACCCGACAGTTAACTATGGCTACACCTTC
clone size: -; D gene: -; V gene: TRBV5-1; J gene: TRBJ2-4; CDR3 protein: CASSQLPNGQNQYF; CDR3 DNA: TGCGCCAGCAGCCAACTTCCAAACGGACAGAATCAGTACTTC
clone size: -; D gene: -; V gene: TRBV27; J gene: TRBJ1-6; CDR3 protein: CATGGPAVWPLHF; CDR3 DNA: TGTGCCACCGGCGGGCCAGCGGTTTGGCCCCTCCACTTT
clone size: -; D gene: TRBD1; V gene: TRBV12-3/TRBV12-4; J gene: TRBJ1-2; CDR3 protein: CASSLGDRGPYGYTF; CDR3 DNA: TGTGCCAGCAGTTTAGGGGACAGGGGCCCCTATGGCTACACCTTC
clone size: few; D gene: TRBD1; V gene: TRBV6-5; J gene: TRBJ1-2; CDR3 protein: CASSYRDRSYGYTF; CDR3 DNA: TGTGCCAGCAGTTACAGGGACAGGAGCTATGGCTACACCTTC
clone size: many; D gene: -; V gene: TRBV10-2; J gene: TRBJ2-5; CDR3 protein: CASSEGSGWGDQETQYF; CDR3 DNA: TGCGCCAGCAGTGAGGGGTCCGGATGGGGGGACCAAGAGACCCAGTACTTC
clone size: -; D gene: TRBD2; V gene: TRBV9; J gene: TRBJ2-1; CDR3 protein: CASSPGSGAEQFF; CDR3 DNA: TGTGCCAGCAGCCCAGGTAGCGGGGCTGAGCAGTTCTTC
clone size: -; D gene: -; V gene: TRBV10-3; J gene: TRBJ1-1; CDR3 protein: CAITQGPGDTEAFF; CDR3 DNA: TGTGCCATCACGCAGGGCCCCGGAGACACTGAAGCTTTCTTT
clone size: -; D gene: -; V gene: TRBV28; J gene: TRBJ1-4; CDR3 protein: CASSSGRQGVLVKLFF; CDR3 DNA: TGTGCCAGCAGTTCCGGAAGGCAGGGCGTATTGGTAAAACTGTTTTTT
clone size: -; D gene: -; V gene: TRBV7-9; J gene: TRBJ2-5; CDR3 protein: CASSLSGVHREATQYF; CDR3 DNA: TGTGCCAGCAGCCTTTCCGGGGTGCACCGGGAAGCGACCCAGTACTTC
clone size: few; D gene: -; V gene: TRBV20-1; J gene: TRBJ2-7; CDR3 protein: CSAAVQGTGGQYF; CDR3 DNA: TGCAGTGCTGCCGTACAGGGCACGGGGGGGCAGTACTTC
clone size: -; D gene: -; V gene: TRBV12-3/TRBV12-4; J gene: TRBJ2-4; CDR3 protein: CASSLVMGVAKNIQYF; CDR3 DNA: TGTGCCAGCAGTTTAGTCATGGGAGTGGCCAAAAACATTCAGTACTTC
clone size: many; D gene: -; V gene: TRBV7-2; J gene: TRBJ1-1; CDR3 protein: CASSFTGMNTEAFF; CDR3 DNA: TGTGCCAGCAGCTTTACAGGTATGAACACTGAAGCTTTCTTT
clone size: many; D gene: -; V gene: TRBV5-6; J gene: TRBJ2-5; CDR3 protein: CASSRPRGQETQYF; CDR3 DNA: TGTGCCAGCAGTCGGCCCCGGGGGCAAGAGACCCAGTACTTC
clone size: few; D gene: TRBD2; V gene: TRBV7-9; J gene: TRBJ2-3; CDR3 protein: CASSFERGALSTQYF; CDR3 DNA: TGTGCCAGCAGCTTTGAGCGGGGGGCCCTCTCTACGCAGTATTTT
clone size: few; D gene: -; V gene: TRBV4-3; J gene: TRBJ2-5; CDR3 protein: CASSQDRVGLTPEETQYF; CDR3 DNA: TGCGCCAGCAGCCAAGACCGAGTCGGACTCACTCCCGAAGAGACCCAGTACTTC
clone size: -; D gene: -; V gene: TRBV4-3; J gene: TRBJ2-7; CDR3 protein: CASSQVQGPYEQYF; CDR3 DNA: TGCGCCAGCAGCCAAGTACAGGGTCCCTACGAGCAGTACTTC
clone size: -; D gene: -; V gene: TRBV3-1; J gene: TRBJ1-2; CDR3 protein: CASSQNINYGYTF; CDR3 DNA: TGTGCCAGCAGCCAGAACATCAACTATGGCTACACCTTC
clone size: once; D gene: TRBD1; V gene: TRBV10-3; J gene: TRBJ2-7; CDR3 protein: CAISEGTGILRDEQYF; CDR3 DNA: TGTGCCATCAGTGAGGGGACAGGTATCCTTCGGGACGAGCAGTACTTC
clone size: -; D gene: TRBD2; V gene: TRBV12-3/TRBV12-4; J gene: TRBJ2-1; CDR3 protein: CASSPGGAVYNEQFF; CDR3 DNA: TGTGCCAGCAGCCCCGGGGGGGCGGTCTACAATGAGCAGTTCTTC
clone size: few; D gene: TRBD2; V gene: TRBV10-3; J gene: TRBJ2-1; CDR3 protein: CAIMFGGGANEQFF; CDR3 DNA: TGTGCCATCATGTTTGGCGGGGGGGCCAATGAGCAGTTCTTC
clone size: -; D gene: -; V gene: TRBV5-1; J gene: TRBJ1-1; CDR3 protein: CASNPAGTFTTEAFF; CDR3 DNA: TGCGCCAGCAATCCTGCAGGGACCTTTACCACTGAAGCTTTCTTT
clone size: -; D gene: TRBD2; V gene: TRBV20-1; J gene: TRBJ2-5; CDR3 protein: CSARDLAAGGSETQYF; CDR3 DNA: TGCAGTGCTAGAGATCTCGCAGCGGGGGGGAGCGAGACCCAGTACTTC
clone size: few; D gene: TRBD1; V gene: TRBV7-2; J gene: TRBJ2-1; CDR3 protein: CASSFYRGLDEQFF; CDR3 DNA: TGTGCCAGCAGCTTTTACAGGGGGCTGGATGAGCAGTTCTTC
clone size: few; D gene: TRBD1; V gene: TRBV5-1; J gene: TRBJ2-2; CDR3 protein: CASSRPGQGYTGELFF; CDR3 DNA: TGCGCCAGCAGCCGACCGGGACAGGGGTATACCGGGGAGCTGTTTTTT
clone size: few; D gene: TRBD1; V gene: TRBV20-1; J gene: TRBJ2-7; CDR3 protein: CSAKDRARSYEQYF; CDR3 DNA: TGCAGTGCTAAAGACAGGGCGAGGTCCTACGAGCAGTACTTC
clone size: few; D gene: -; V gene: TRBV7-8; J gene: TRBJ2-5; CDR3 protein: CASSLDLQGQYF; CDR3 DNA: TGTGCCAGCAGCTTAGACCTCCAGGGCCAGTACTTC
clone size: -; D gene: -; V gene: TRBV4-1; J gene: TRBJ2-5; CDR3 protein: CASSQVGPLLQETQYF; CDR3 DNA: TGCGCCAGCAGCCAAGTCGGGCCCTTACTCCAAGAGACCCAGTACTTC
clone size: -; D gene: -; V gene: TRBV7-9; J gene: TRBJ1-1; CDR3 protein: CASSSRGPGNTEAFF; CDR3 DNA: TGTGCCAGCAGCTCCCGGGGACCCGGGAACACTGAAGCTTTCTTT
clone size: few; D gene: TRBD1; V gene: TRBV27; J gene: TRBJ1-2; CDR3 protein: CASRAIGGENYGYTF; CDR3 DNA: TGTGCCAGCAGGGCTATAGGGGGCGAGAACTATGGCTACACCTTC
clone size: -; D gene: TRBD2; V gene: TRBV7-6; J gene: TRBJ2-3; CDR3 protein: CASSLVGHLAGADTQYF; CDR3 DNA: TGTGCCAGCAGCTTAGTAGGCCACCTGGCGGGGGCAGATACGCAGTATTTT
clone size: few; D gene: TRBD1; V gene: TRBV27; J gene: TRBJ1-1; CDR3 protein: CASSLGTGFFEAFF; CDR3 DNA: TGTGCCAGCAGTTTAGGGACAGGGTTTTTTGAAGCTTTCTTT